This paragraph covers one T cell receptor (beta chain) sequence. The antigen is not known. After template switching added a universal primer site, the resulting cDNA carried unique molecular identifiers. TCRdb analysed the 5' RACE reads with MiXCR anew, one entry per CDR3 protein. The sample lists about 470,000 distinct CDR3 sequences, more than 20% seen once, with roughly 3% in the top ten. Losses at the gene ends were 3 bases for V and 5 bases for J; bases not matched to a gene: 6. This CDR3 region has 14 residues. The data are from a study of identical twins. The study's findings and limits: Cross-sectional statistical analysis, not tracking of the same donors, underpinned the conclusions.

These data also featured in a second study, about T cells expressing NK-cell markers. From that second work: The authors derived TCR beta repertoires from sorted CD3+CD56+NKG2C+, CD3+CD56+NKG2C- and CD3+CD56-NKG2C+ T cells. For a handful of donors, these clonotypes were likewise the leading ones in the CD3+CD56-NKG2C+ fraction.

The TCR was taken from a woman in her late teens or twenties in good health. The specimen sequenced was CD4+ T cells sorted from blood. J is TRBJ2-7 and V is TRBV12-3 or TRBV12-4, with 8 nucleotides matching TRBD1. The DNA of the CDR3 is TGTGCCAGCAGTTTCCTCGACAGGGGCCACGAGCAGTACTTC. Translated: CASSFLDRGHEQYF.